This T cell receptor (beta chain) was recovered during a study of Graves' ophthalmopathy and Graves' hyperthyroidism. General study findings and limits: At 60% to 71% sensitivity and 72% to 75% specificity, the model predicted progression of the ophthalmopathy.

Active ophthalmopathy (CAS at least 3, NOSPECS at least 4), lasting under 3 months. As diagnostic evidence, clinical symptoms, serum thyroxine, TRAb, thyroid ultrasound and orbital computed tomography were relied upon. RNA transcripts yielded amplified TCR beta CDR3 regions. HTBI primers served in a first-round RT-PCR, which a second-round multiplex PCR followed. TCRdb ran MiXCR on the multiplex PCR reads and lists one entry per CDR3 protein. The table records 450,000 or so distinct CDR3 sequences, 13% to 15% of them present only once. Ten or more counts support this clonotype. What it recognizes is unknown. The CDR3 is 13 amino acids. V lost 2 bases, J lost 3 bases, and 11 bases lay in between. The germline V gene encodes CDR1 DFQATT and CDR2 SNEGSKA (reference sequence).

The chain links TRBV20-1 to TRBJ2-7; D perhaps matches TRBD1 (6 bases). Sequenced material: blood. The clonotype was recovered from a woman aged 25 to 39 with Graves' ophthalmopathy. The CDR3 DNA follows: TGCAGTGCTAGATCTGACAGGAGCTACGAGCAGTACTTC. It yields the protein CSARSDRSYEQYF.